Shown below are 3 T cell receptor beta chains from a single sample sequenced in a study of T cell changes during pregnancy in multiple sclerosis. Libraries were prepared by immunoSEQ multiplex PCR; TCRdb keeps only in-frame clonotypes and omits some of them. The sample includes about 46,000 clones, almost 95% of them seen just once. The sample was CD8+ T cells from peripheral blood mononuclear cells, taken in the first trimester of pregnancy. The source is a female donor with multiple sclerosis, enrolled in a pregnancy study.

This rearrangement joins TRBV6-1 to TRBJ1-3; no firm D call. Looked up from germline, CDR1 is MNHNS and CDR2 is SASEGT. V gave up 0 bases and J gave up 0 bases, with 3 bases separating them. This CDR3 contains 14 residues. DNA of the CDR3: TGTGCCAGCAGTGAAGCCTTCTCTGGAAACACCATATATTTT. Residues: CASSEAFSGNTIYF.

The chain carries TRBV19 and TRBJ1-5; tentatively, D is TRBD1 (6 bases). CDR1 and CDR2 from the germline V gene are LNHDA and SQIVND (reference sequence). The V and J ends lost 7 bases and 11 bases respectively, with 18 bases between them. CDR3 length: 13 residues. CDR3 protein: CASIGGGAGAQHF. DNA for the CDR3: TGTGCCAGTATCGGAGGGGGGGCGGGAGCCCAGCATTTT.

V and J are TRBV27 and TRBJ1-1, with 7 bases fitting TRBD1. J gave up 5 bases and V 10 bases, and 16 bases lay outside the gene matches. This CDR3 is 15 amino acids long. Germline CDR1 MNHEY, CDR2 SMNVEV (reference sequence). CDR3 sequence: CATQRGGQRGTEAFF. CDR3 nucleotide sequence: TGTGCCACCCAAAGGGGGGGACAGCGGGGGACTGAAGCTTTCTTT.